One and the same sample provided the 30 T cell receptor beta chains below, sequenced in a study of radiation and T cells in renal cell carcinoma. The time point is: baseline pretreatment blood. The treatment denotes: 15 Gy SBRT to primary tumor, nephrectomy 4 weeks later. Sequencing used immunoSEQ multiplex PCR; TCRdb keeps in-frame clones, though not all of them. This table has about 160,000 clones, about nine tenths appearing once. Sequenced material: blood, taken from a patient whose treatment included radiotherapy and nephrectomy. Receptor source: a woman aged 65 to 85 with renal cell carcinoma.

On this clone itself: Germline is not matched at one junction end, which may reflect a read error. The sample carries other DNA sequences with the same CDR3. The chain has TRBV6-5 and TRBJ1-1, with D possibly being TRBD1 (5 bases). This CDR3 is 13 amino acids long. From germline, CDR1 is MNHEY and CDR2 SVGAGI. DNA for the CDR3: TGTGCCAGTAGTTACTCTGGGACGACTGAAGCTTTCTTT. Translation: CASSYSGTTEAFF.

This clone was counted between two and nine times. The V call is TRBV28, the J call TRBJ2-2; D unclear. V gave up 3 bases and J gave up 1 base, with 6 bases separating them. Germline assignment: CDR1 MDHEN and CDR2 SYDVKM. The CDR3 loop spans 14 amino acids. The DNA of the CDR3 is TGTGCCAGCAGTTTCGCAGGGAACACCGGGGAGCTGTTTTTT. This encodes CASSFAGNTGELFF.

This clone was recorded once. The J gene is TRBJ1-1, the V gene TRBV6-5; possible D gene TRBD1, 5 bases. Trimming took 1 base from V and 5 from J, leaving 17 bases between them. The CDR3 has 16 amino acids. Looked up from germline, CDR1 is MNHEY and CDR2 is SVGAGI. In DNA, the CDR3 is TGTGCCAGCAGTTACTTGTCTTCGGGGGGAGGAACTGAAGCTTTCTTT. Its protein product is CASSYLSSGGGTEAFF.

The rearrangement links TRBV11-2 to TRBJ1-2; possibly TRBD1 for D (5 bases). The germline V gene has CDR1 SGHAT and CDR2 FQNNGV. The CDR3 runs to 12 residues. V lost 5 bases and J 4 bases, leaving 8 bases between the germline ends. CDR3 amino acids: CASSQTGYGYTF. The CDR3 DNA reads TGTGCCAGCAGCCAAACAGGCTATGGCTACACCTTC.

This clone occurred a few times. This chain joins TRBV14 and TRBJ2-5; 7 nucleotides align to TRBD1. V was clipped by 1 base and J by 6 bases; unmatched bases: 8. The CDR3 has 15 amino acids. Germline loops: CDR1 SGHDN, CDR2 FVKESK. The chain's CDR3 is CASSQGQGRRKTQYF. The CDR3 bases are TGTGCCAGCAGCCAAGGACAGGGACGCAGAAAGACCCAGTACTTC.

V and J are TRBV10-3 and TRBJ1-1, with no clear D. CDR1 and CDR2 from the germline V gene are ENHRY and SYGVKD. The CDR3 runs to 12 residues. V was trimmed by 4 bases and J by 4 bases, leaving 7 bases between them. CDR3 residues: CAISVYGTEAFF. The DNA for the CDR3 is TGTGCCATCAGTGTGTACGGCACTGAAGCTTTCTTT.

The rearrangement joins TRBV28 to TRBJ1-2, with 8 bases matching TRBD1. The CDR3 extends over 18 amino acids. The V gene end was trimmed by 0 bases and the J gene end by 0 bases; junction bases not matched to a gene: 9. The germline V gene has CDR1 MDHEN and CDR2 SYDVKM. The CDR3 bases are TGTGCCAGCAGTTTATGGAGGGGGCCGGGACAGGCTAACTATGGCTACACCTTC. As protein: CASSLWRGPGQANYGYTF.

This clone was detected only once. The chain employs TRBV5-5 and TRBJ2-3, with D unclear. Germline V gene data show CDR1 as SGHKS and CDR2 as YYEKEE (reference sequence). The CDR3 runs 16 residues. Trimming shortened V by 0 bases and J by 5 bases, and 16 bases separated the two germline ends. The CDR3 region is CASSLVPRQKVDTQYF. The CDR3 DNA sequence: TGTGCCAGCAGCTTGGTGCCCAGGCAAAAGGTAGATACGCAGTATTTT.

The chain is built from TRBV13 and TRBJ2-5; D gene uncertain. Germline values: CDR1 PRHDT, CDR2 FYEKMQ (reference sequence). This CDR3 is 14 amino acids long. V lost 4 bases, J lost 2 bases, and 11 bases lay in between. The CDR3 DNA follows: TGTGCCAGCAGCTCAGGACCGAATCAAGAGACCCAGTACTTC. Protein product: CASSSGPNQETQYF.

The chain joins TRBV6-1 to TRBJ2-5; 9 bases fit TRBD1. The germline CDR1 and CDR2 sequences are MNHNS and SASEGT. This CDR3 is 14 amino acids long. J lost 6 bases, V lost 1 base, and 3 bases had no gene match. CDR3 DNA sequence: TGTGCCAGCAGTGAAGGACAGGGGGGTCAGACCCAGTACTTC. Translated: CASSEGQGGQTQYF.

The V and J genes are TRBV6-1 and TRBJ2-5; no definite D call. Trimming removed 3 bases from V and 5 bases from J, with 7 bases in between. Germline CDR1 reads MNHNS; CDR2 reads SASEGT. The CDR3 is 12 amino acids. CDR3 sequence reads: CASSERLETQYF. In DNA, the CDR3 is TGTGCCAGCAGTGAGAGGTTGGAGACCCAGTACTTC.

A single count supports this clone. The chain recombines TRBV4-2 with TRBJ1-6; D uncertain. Germline lookup yields CDR1 LGHNA and CDR2 YNFKEQ. The CDR3 is 17 residues long. V was clipped by 7 bases and J by 8 bases, with 24 bases between them. The CDR3 sequence: CASTVKPGPNGDSPLHF. The DNA for the CDR3 is TGTGCCAGCACTGTTAAACCCGGGCCCAACGGCGATTCACCCCTCCACTTT.

The rearrangement joins TRBV5-1 to TRBJ1-5; maybe TRBD1 (6 bases). CDR1 and CDR2 (germline): SGHRS, YFSETQ. Deletions cut 0 bases from V and 0 bases from J, with 7 bases between. CDR3 size: 15 residues. DNA for the CDR3: TGCGCCAGCAGCTTGGCAGGGGTTAGCAATCAGCCCCAGCATTTT. Residues: CASSLAGVSNQPQHF.

The genes are TRBV6-5 and TRBJ1-5; TRBD1 aligns across 7 bases. Germline V lookup: CDR1 MNHEY, CDR2 SVGAGI. Unmatched junction bases numbered 4, after V lost 5 bases and J lost 0 bases. The CDR3 is made up of 15 amino acids. The CDR3 here is CASSGGQNSNQPQHF. CDR3 coding DNA: TGTGCCAGCAGTGGGGGACAGAATAGCAATCAGCCCCAGCATTTT.

This clone was observed once. The CDR3 here is CASSPGAGDTDTQYF. CDR3 nucleotide sequence: TGTGCCAGCAGCCCTGGGGCAGGCGACACAGATACGCAGTATTTT. The gene calls are TRBV28 and TRBJ2-3; a possible D gene is TRBD1 (5 bases). Germline CDR1 reads MDHEN; CDR2 reads SYDVKM. The V and J ends lost 6 bases and 2 bases respectively, with 15 bases between them. The CDR3 spans 15 residues.

The chain employs TRBV29-1 and TRBJ2-2; D is undetermined. The CDR3 consists of 12 residues. Germline CDR1 SQVTM, CDR2 ANQGSEA. Trimming took 4 bases from V and 5 from J, leaving 8 bases between them. The CDR3 region has the DNA TGCAGCGTTGTCAAGGGAACCGGGGAGCTGTTTTTT. Translating it yields CSVVKGTGELFF.

V is TRBV5-4 and J is TRBJ2-5; TRBD1 is a possible D gene (5 bases). CDR1 SGHNT and CDR2 YYREEE come from the germline V gene (reference sequence). The ends were cut back, 4 bases at V and 2 bases at J, with 18 bases in the middle. This CDR3 region has 16 residues. CDR3: CASSPKTQGWQETQYF. The CDR3 DNA follows: TGTGCCAGCAGCCCCAAAACGCAGGGATGGCAAGAGACCCAGTACTTC.

Worth noting for this clone: The same CDR3 can be traced to other DNA sequences in this sample. The chain is built from TRBV4-1 and TRBJ2-3, with a tentative D call TRBD1 (5 bases). Germline-derived CDR1 and CDR2 are MGHRA and YSYEKL. The CDR3 consists of 14 residues. The V end was cut by 0 bases, the J end by 3 bases, with 7 bases between. CDR3 loop: CASSQDRATDTQYF. For the CDR3, the DNA is TGCGCCAGCAGCCAAGACAGGGCTACAGATACGCAGTATTTT.

V gene TRBV6-1 combines with J gene TRBJ2-7; TRBD1 matches 7 bases. The trim removed 6 bases at V and 4 bases at J, leaving 12 bases unmatched. The CDR3 extends over 15 amino acids. Germline lookup yields CDR1 MNHNS and CDR2 SASEGT. CDR3 sequence reads: CASRSIGTAAYEQYF. The CDR3 region has the DNA TGTGCCAGCAGGTCGATCGGGACAGCCGCTTACGAGCAGTACTTC.

This clone was found a few times. V usage is TRBV28 and J usage is TRBJ1-1; the D gene is possibly TRBD1 (5 bases). Trimming pared 8 bases from V and 0 bases from J, leaving 10 bases between. The CDR3 consists of 13 residues. In germline, CDR1 is MDHEN, CDR2 SYDVKM. DNA of the CDR3: TGTGCCAGCGGCCGGGGGATGAACACTGAAGCTTTCTTT. It codes for CASGRGMNTEAFF.

This sequence joins TRBV28 and TRBJ1-1; D may be TRBD1 (6 bases). Per the germline V gene, CDR1 is MDHEN and CDR2 is SYDVKM. The CDR3 consists of 14 residues. Trimming shortened V by 1 base and J by 7 bases, and 13 bases separated the two germline ends. CDR3 DNA sequence: TGTGCCAGCAGTTTATTAGGGGGGGCGTTTGAAGCTTTCTTT. Amino acid sequence: CASSLLGGAFEAFF.

The genes are TRBV28 and TRBJ2-7; D tentatively reads TRBD1 or TRBD2 (5 bases each). Trimming cost V 2 bases and J 2 bases, with 7 bases left between them. Looked up from germline, CDR1 is MDHEN and CDR2 is SYDVKM. The CDR3 consists of 13 residues. Here the CDR3 reads CASSLGGTYEQYF. The CDR3, as DNA: TGTGCCAGCAGTTTAGGGGGTACCTACGAGCAGTACTTC. Supplemented by reference TRBV28 and TRBJ2-7, the full variable domain reads DVKVTQSSRYLVKRTGEKVFLECVQDMDHENMFWYRQDPGLGLRLIYFSYDVKMKEKGDIPEGYSVSREKKERFSLILESASTNQTSMYLCASSLGGTYEQYFGPGTRLTVT.

This clone was seen only a few times. The rearrangement joins TRBV14 to TRBJ1-4; possible D gene TRBD1, 6 bases. The CDR3 is 13 residues long. Trimming left V 6 bases short and J 7 bases short, with 12 bases between. The germline V gene has CDR1 SGHDN and CDR2 FVKESK. This CDR3 is CASRVTGIEKLFF. CDR3 nucleotide sequence: TGTGCCAGCAGGGTTACAGGGATTGAAAAACTGTTTTTT.

V gene TRBV28 combines with J gene TRBJ1-1; TRBD1 matches at 11 bases. CDR1 is MDHEN and CDR2 is SYDVKM in the germline V gene. This CDR3 contains 15 residues. V lost 5 bases and J lost 4; bases outside the gene matches: 6. The CDR3 DNA is TGTGCCAGCAGTCCCCCCGGGACAGGGGGCACTGAAGCTTTCTTT. Translation: CASSPPGTGGTEAFF.

The genes are TRBV7-2 and TRBJ2-7, with D perhaps TRBD1 (5 bases). Germline-derived CDR1 and CDR2 are SGHTA and FQGNSA. Deletions cut 2 bases from V and 2 bases from J, with 10 bases between. The CDR3 is 14 residues long. In DNA, the CDR3 is TGTGCCAGCAGCTTAAGACAGTCCCCCTACGAGCAGTACTTC. Protein sequence: CASSLRQSPYEQYF.

This chain connects TRBV10-3 to TRBJ1-6; TRBD1 might be the D (6 bases). CDR1 ENHRY and CDR2 SYGVKD come from the germline V gene. The V end lost 7 bases, the J end lost 8 bases, and 15 bases lay between the germline ends. This CDR3 comprises 14 residues. CDR3 protein: CAIKGEGGDSPLHF. The CDR3 coding sequence is TGTGCCATCAAGGGTGAAGGGGGGGATTCACCCCTCCACTTT.

A word on this clone: A read error may produce the germline difference seen at one junction end. The chain is built from TRBV7-8 and TRBJ2-7, with a possible D match to TRBD1 (10 bases). The CDR3 sequence is 15 residues long. Germline V gene lookup returns CDR1 SGHVS and CDR2 FQNEAQ. The CDR3 sequence: CASSLAGQGPYEQYF. The DNA for the CDR3 is TGTGCCAGCAGCCTAGCGGGACAGGGGCCCTACGAGCAGTACTTC. Using reference TRBV7-8 and TRBJ2-7 for the parts outside the CDR3, the full variable domain is GAGVSQSPRYKVAKRGQDVALRCDPISGHVSLFWYQQALGQGPEFLTYFQNEAQLDKSGLPSDRFFAERPEGSVSTLKIQRTQQEDSAVYLCASSLAGQGPYEQYFGPGTRLTVT.

The chain links TRBV6-1 to TRBJ2-3; no clear D. Germline CDR1 reads MNHNS; CDR2 reads SASEGT. V was clipped by 7 bases and J by 3 bases, with 5 bases between them. The CDR3 sequence is 11 residues long. CDR3 bases: TGTGCCAGCACCTGGACAGATACGCAGTATTTT. This translates into CASTWTDTQYF.

This rearrangement joins TRBV5-4 to TRBJ2-7; D gene unclear. V lost 1 base to trimming and J lost 4 bases, with 15 bases between them. Germline-derived CDR1 and CDR2 are SGHNT and YYREEE (reference sequence). The CDR3 loop spans 15 amino acids. In DNA form, the CDR3 reads TGTGCCAGCAGCTTGCCTCAGGCGTTTTCTTACGAGCAGTACTTC. This codes for CASSLPQAFSYEQYF. Variable domain in full (rest from reference TRBV5-4 and TRBJ2-7): ETGVTQSPTHLIKTRGQQVTLRCSSQSGHNTVSWYQQALGQGPQFIFQYYREEENGRGNFPPRFSGLQFPNYSSELNVNALELDDSALYLCASSLPQAFSYEQYFGPGTRLTVT.

Only a few counts were recorded for this clone. J is TRBJ1-1 and V is TRBV5-4, with 7 bases that match TRBD1. The ends lost 4 bases at V and 5 bases at J; junction bases unmatched: 11. Germline V lookup: CDR1 SGHNT, CDR2 YYREEE (reference sequence). The CDR3 runs to 15 residues. The CDR3 DNA is TGTGCCAGCAGCGGCCAACAGGGGCGAGGAACTGAAGCTTTCTTT. Its protein is CASSGQQGRGTEAFF. The full variable domain, completed using reference TRBV5-4 and TRBJ1-1, is ETGVTQSPTHLIKTRGQQVTLRCSSQSGHNTVSWYQQALGQGPQFIFQYYREEENGRGNFPPRFSGLQFPNYSSELNVNALELDDSALYLCASSGQQGRGTEAFFGQGTRLTVV.